This T cell receptor beta chain was documented in a study of tumor-infiltrating lymphocytes in primary liver carcinoma. The study's findings and limits: The use of bulk unsorted samples meant that CD4+ and CD8+ repertoires were not compared.

Reverse transcription of around 0.45 ug total RNA with a constant-region primer produced TCR beta cDNA. Construction of TCR beta libraries relied on three successive nested multiplex PCR rounds employing slightly modified ARM-PCR. TRBV1-TRBV30 forward and Cbeta reverse primers drove the first two roughly 10-cycle rounds. A single record per CDR3 protein comes from TCRdb applying MiXCR to the multiplex PCR reads. The table includes under 200,000 distinct CDR3 sequences, 65% detected once. This clonotype has ten or more counts. Its antigen is unknown. Germline V lookup: CDR1 SGHDN, CDR2 FVKESK. Trimming removed 0 bases at V and 4 bases at J, with 16 bases between. CDR3 size: 17 residues. Researchers drew blood RNA from unsorted whole blood and extracted germline DNA as well.

The specimen was peripheral blood. This sequence joins TRBV14 and TRBJ2-1, with D unclear. This clonotype was sampled from a woman in her sixties with primary liver carcinoma and hepatitis B virus infection. DNA of the CDR3: TGTGCCAGCAGCCAAGAATGGAGCTCCCCCCCGTACAATGAGCAGTTCTTC. Translating gives CASSQEWSSPPYNEQFF.